What follows describes a single T cell receptor beta chain. Its antigen remains unknown. TCRdb's table, derived via immunoSEQ multiplex PCR, lists solely in-frame clones and lacks some. Among some 120,000 clones listed, less than 90% were seen once. This sample was taken from a study of T cell responses to AZD1222 COVID-19 vaccine. Study-level information: Second-dose schedules of about 4 or about 12 weeks were combined.

The CDR3 covers 14 residues. Trimming pared 1 base from V and 1 base from J, leaving 7 bases between. Germline CDR1 is SGHTA and CDR2 is FQGNSA. Study-wide points: Females made up more of the donors, who were largely white British, and clonal diversity may have come out too low. Just a handful of people given AZD1222 tested seropositive at baseline.

The chain employs TRBV7-2 and TRBJ1-1, with D unresolved. Source: peripheral blood, taken on day 0 of AZD1222 vaccination. This sequence originates from an adult in good health. DNA of the CDR3: TGTGCCAGCAGCTTAGTTAGGTGGAACACTGAAGCTTTCTTT. Its protein is CASSLVRWNTEAFF.